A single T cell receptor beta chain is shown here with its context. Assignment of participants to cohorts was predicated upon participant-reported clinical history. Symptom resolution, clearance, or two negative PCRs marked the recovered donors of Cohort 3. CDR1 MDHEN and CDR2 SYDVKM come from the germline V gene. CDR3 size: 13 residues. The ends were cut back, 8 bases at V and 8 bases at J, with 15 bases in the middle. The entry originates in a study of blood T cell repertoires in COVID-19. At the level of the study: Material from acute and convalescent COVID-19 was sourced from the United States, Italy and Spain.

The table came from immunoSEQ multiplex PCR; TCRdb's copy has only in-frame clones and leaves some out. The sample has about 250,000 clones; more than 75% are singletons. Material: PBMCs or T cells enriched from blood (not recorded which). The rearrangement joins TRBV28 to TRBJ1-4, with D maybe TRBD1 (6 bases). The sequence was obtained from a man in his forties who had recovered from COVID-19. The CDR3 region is CASEDGGPEKLFF. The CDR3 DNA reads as TGTGCCAGCGAGGACGGGGGGCCGGAAAAACTGTTTTTT. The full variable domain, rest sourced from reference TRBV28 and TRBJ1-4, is DVKVTQSSRYLVKRTGEKVFLECVQDMDHENMFWYRQDPGLGLRLIYFSYDVKMKEKGDIPEGYSVSREKKERFSLILESASTNQTSMYLCASEDGGPEKLFFGSGTQLSVL.